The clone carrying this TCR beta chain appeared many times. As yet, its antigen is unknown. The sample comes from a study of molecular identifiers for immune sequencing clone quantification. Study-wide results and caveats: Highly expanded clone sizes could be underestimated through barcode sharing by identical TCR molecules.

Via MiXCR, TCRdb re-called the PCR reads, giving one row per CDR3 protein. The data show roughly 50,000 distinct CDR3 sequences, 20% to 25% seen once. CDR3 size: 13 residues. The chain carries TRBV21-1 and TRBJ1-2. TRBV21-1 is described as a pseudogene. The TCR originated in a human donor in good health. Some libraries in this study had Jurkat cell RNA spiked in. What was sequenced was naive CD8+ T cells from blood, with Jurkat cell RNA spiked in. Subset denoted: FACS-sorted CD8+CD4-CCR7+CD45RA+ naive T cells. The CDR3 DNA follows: TGTGCCAGCAGCAAAGGTGCAGATTATGGCTACACCTTC. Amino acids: CASSKGADYGYTF.